This T cell receptor (beta chain) emerged from a study of blood T cell repertoires in COVID-19. Whole-study context: Acute and convalescent COVID-19 samples came from the United States, Italy and Spain. Sample material is recorded as cDNA or gDNA derived from T cells, B-cell-depleted T cells, or PBMCs.

Germline V gene data show CDR1 as MNHEY and CDR2 as SVGAGI. V lost 8 bases to trimming and J lost 0 bases, with 8 bases between them. CDR3 length: 13 amino acids. In the study's own analysis: How many nucleated cells were present was estimated from reference gene primer amplification. This table comes from immunoSEQ multiplex PCR, and its TCRdb copy is limited to in-frame clones, with some not included. That table gives V, J and clone size, and the DNA gave D and trimming. The sample has roughly 170,000 clones, 84% seen once. The chain is built from TRBV6-5 and TRBJ2-1; D not certain. The sequence was obtained from a man between 35 and 55 years old who had recovered from COVID-19. What was sequenced was peripheral blood. The DNA for the CDR3 is TGTGCCAGCGGGCCCAGCTCCTACAATGAGCAGTTCTTC. It translates to CASGPSSYNEQFF.